Given below is one T cell receptor (beta chain) in context. This clonotype has only a few counts. Its antigen is still unknown. This may be a read error, as it is one base from a much larger clone. The 40 or so donors, aged about 6 to 95 years, were systemically healthy Caucasian individuals from Russia. Each donor gave 8.5 to 10 milliliters of peripheral blood, collected into EDTA-treated Vacutainer tubes. Ficoll-Paque density-gradient centrifugation was used to isolate PBMCs, with at least 6 million obtained per sample. Trizol reagent was used to extract total RNA from the PBMCs, yielding at least 5 micrograms per sample. For every donor, an aliquot of PBMCs went through flow cytometry to measure the percentages of naive CD45RAhigh/CD27high T cells. This entry comes from a study of blood T cells in healthy people across ages (dated by TCRdb to 2014 to 2015). Regarding the complete study: In model experiments, template switching captured about one uniquely barcoded TCR beta cDNA molecule for every two T cells. The study measured age-related changes in TCR beta repertoire diversity using deep sequencing normalized with unique cDNA molecular identifiers. The donors were split into four age groups: young (average about 15 years), middle-aged (39), aged (approximately 60) and long-lived (over 80). To avoid experimental bias, donors of different ages were spread randomly across the sequencing lanes. For two donors (one aged 18 to 29 and one aged 80 or older), the study analyzed two additional independent replicas of 1 million unique cDNA reads from the same blood draw.

Findings and caveats that apply to the study as a whole: The percentage of naive T cells measured by flow cytometry correlated strongly with observed TCR beta diversity. Compared with the aged group, the long-lived group had more naive CD4+ T cells, fewer expanded clones and increased TCR diversity, a pattern suggesting age selection. Observed TCR beta diversity per million T cells fell roughly linearly with age, and a significant reduction was already apparent by age around 40. Estimates of total diversity from one million sequenced T cells were regarded as lower bounds and underestimates. Donor CMV infection status was unknown, potentially confounding age-related changes in expanded clonotypes. Since profiling was done on bulk unsorted PBMCs, naive and antigen-experienced compartments could not be conclusively compared.

Receptors were amplified or captured by 5' RACE. TCRdb records Illumina HiSeq 2500 as the sequencer. The second PCR ran for roughly 7 to 11 cycles and used a J-beta primer mix along with a sample-barcoded 5' primer. A template-switch 5' adaptor carrying 12 random nucleotides introduced a unique molecular identifier onto each TCR beta cDNA molecule. Each sample yielded at least 2.5 million CDR3-containing paired-end reads. First-strand cDNA synthesis was performed from all RNA using the Mint cDNA synthesis kit, with priming by a TRBC-specific oligonucleotide. All cDNA was treated with uracil-DNA glycosylase and then went through a first 18-cycle PCR with the universal primers M1SS and BC2_uni_R. Turning to the authors' computational methods: For normalization, 1 million high-quality reads, each with a distinct molecular identifier, were randomly selected from each sample. Reads sharing molecular identifiers were discarded rather than binned into consensus sequences. CDR3 identification, clonotype clustering and error correction used MiTCR with a Q25 quality threshold and the strictest error-elimination algorithm. A nonparametric unseen species model with Euler transformation was used to estimate lower-bound total TCR beta diversity. The raw public data were reprocessed by TCRdb itself: fastp quality trimming at Q25, MiXCR clonotype calling, in-frame beta chains only. Rows are unified per CDR3 protein, each entry keeping the most common DNA and genes. The V and J calls follow TCRdb's processing rather than the paper's. In all, the sample holds 630,000 or so distinct CDR3 sequences, and around 32% of those were seen once. Jointly, the top ten make up less than 20% of the sample.

The sample comprised blood. The sequence was collected from an elderly woman in good health. Donor details come from another sample of the same person, matched by shared clones.

The DNA reads as follows: TGTGCCAGCTCACCACGGACAGGGAGTGGAGAGACCCAGTACTTC. It specifies CASSPRTGSGETQYF. The chain was built from TRBV18 and TRBJ2-5, with 8 bases matching TRBD1. From the germline V gene, CDR1 is KGHSH and CDR2 is LQKENI. At the junction V is shortened by 1 base and J by 4 bases; bases outside the gene matches: 5. The CDR3, cysteine through phenylalanine, is 15 amino acids long. Here the CDR3 DNA is all that survives: 45 bases in frame from base 1.